This TCR beta chain came from a study of T cell responses to AZD1222 COVID-19 vaccine. The study, taken as a whole, reports: Spike regions recognized by vaccine-associated CD4 TCRs spanned the protein, led by 160-218 and 743-854. No repertoire was sampled before or during the peak T cell response, only after it.

This CDR3 spans 14 amino acids. From germline, CDR1 is SGDLS and CDR2 YYNGEE. V lost 2 bases and J 2 bases, leaving 9 bases between the germline ends. Generated by immunoSEQ multiplex PCR, the TCRdb table keeps only in-frame clones and is missing some. The data hold 150,000 to 190,000 clones, with 90% observed a single time. As concerns this clone: Its antigen is undetermined.

The sample here was peripheral blood, taken 28 days after the second AZD1222 dose. The receptor was derived from an adult who received the AZD1222 COVID-19 vaccine. This rearrangement joins TRBV9 to TRBJ2-3; the D call may be TRBD1 or TRBD2 (6 bases each). CDR3 protein: CASSVGGFTDTQYF. CDR3 DNA: TGTGCCAGCAGCGTGGGGGGCTTCACAGATACGCAGTATTTT.